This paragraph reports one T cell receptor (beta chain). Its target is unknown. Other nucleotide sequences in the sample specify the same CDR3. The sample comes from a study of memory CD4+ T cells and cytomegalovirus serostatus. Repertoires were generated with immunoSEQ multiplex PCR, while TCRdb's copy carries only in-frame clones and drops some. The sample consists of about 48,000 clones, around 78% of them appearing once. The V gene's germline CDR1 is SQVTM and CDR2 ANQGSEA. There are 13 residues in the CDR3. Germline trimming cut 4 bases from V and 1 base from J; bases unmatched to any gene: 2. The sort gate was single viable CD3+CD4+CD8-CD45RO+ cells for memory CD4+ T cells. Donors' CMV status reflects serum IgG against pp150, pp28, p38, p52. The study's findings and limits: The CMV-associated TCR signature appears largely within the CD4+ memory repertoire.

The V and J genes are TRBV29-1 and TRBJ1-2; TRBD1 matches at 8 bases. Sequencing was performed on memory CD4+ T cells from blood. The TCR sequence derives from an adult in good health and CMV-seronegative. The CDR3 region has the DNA TGCAGCGTTGGACAGGGGATTAACTATGGCTACACCTTC. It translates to CSVGQGINYGYTF. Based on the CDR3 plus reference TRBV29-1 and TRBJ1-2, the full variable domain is SAVISQKPSRDICQRGTSLTIQCQVDSQVTMMFWYRQQPGQSLTLIATANQGSEATYESGFVIDKFPISRPNLTFSTLTVSNMSPEDSSIYLCSVGQGINYGYTFGSGTRLTVV.